Listed here are 30 T cell receptor beta chains from one sample, sequenced in a study of CD8 T cells in Susac syndrome. Random hexamers were used to reverse transcribe about 0.5 to 1 ug of RNA. TCRdb re-called the immunoSEQ multiplex PCR reads through MiXCR, storing one row per CDR3 protein. The sample contains some 130,000 distinct CDR3 sequences, around 91% of which appear only once. What was sequenced was CD8+ T cells from PBMCs. All receptors derive from a human donor with multiple sclerosis.

This chain links TRBV30 with TRBJ1-2, with TRBD1 identical over 7 bases. The CDR3 runs to 14 residues. V dropped 4 bases and J dropped 2; count of bases not matched to a gene: 7. Germline V lookup: CDR1 GTSNPN, CDR2 SVGIG (reference sequence). The CDR3 coding sequence is TGTGCCTGGACACCGGGACAGTGGAACTATGGCTACACCTTC. The encoded protein is CAWTPGQWNYGYTF.

This chain connects TRBV13 to TRBJ2-1; no definite D call. This CDR3 has 13 residues. In germline, CDR1 is PRHDT, CDR2 FYEKMQ (reference sequence). The V and J ends lost 2 bases and 7 bases respectively, with 9 bases between them. CDR3 DNA: TGTGCCAGCAGCTTAACCGGGTCAAATGAGCAGTTCTTC. Its translation is CASSLTGSNEQFF.

In DNA, the CDR3 is TGTGCCTGGAGTCAAGGAGGGGGCAGTCAAGAGACCCAGTACTTC. Amino acids: CAWSQGGGSQETQYF. The chain links TRBV30 to TRBJ2-5; a weak D match, TRBD1 (7 bases). The CDR3 contains 15 residues. Germline values: CDR1 GTSNPN, CDR2 SVGIG (reference sequence). Deletions cut 2 bases from V and 2 bases from J, with 15 bases between.

The chain combines TRBV20-1 with TRBJ2-3, with TRBD2 identical over 8 bases. V shed 7 bases, J shed 6 bases, and the junction held 6 bases outside the gene matches. Germline V gene sequence: CDR1 DFQATT, CDR2 SNEGSKA (reference sequence). The CDR3 extends over 12 amino acids. The CDR3 reads CSVGGAQDTQYF. CDR3 DNA: TGCAGTGTCGGGGGGGCGCAGGATACGCAGTATTTT.

The chain combines TRBV7-6 with TRBJ1-5; no firm D call. CDR3 size: 13 residues. Germline CDR1 SGHVS, CDR2 FNYEAQ. The ends were cut back, 2 bases at V and 11 bases at J, with 13 bases in the middle. This chain's CDR3 is CASSLPGSSAQHF. Here the CDR3 DNA reads TGTGCCAGCAGCTTACCGGGGTCATCGGCCCAGCATTTT.

J is TRBJ2-7 and V is TRBV5-4; the match to TRBD2 covers 8 bases. The CDR3 sequence is 14 residues long. Losses at the gene ends were 0 bases for V and 5 bases for J; bases not matched to a gene: 4. Germline CDR1 and CDR2: SGHNT and YYREEE (reference sequence). The CDR3 spells CASSLVGGRNEQYF. In DNA form, the CDR3 reads TGTGCCAGCAGCTTGGTCGGCGGGAGGAACGAGCAGTACTTC.

This rearrangement joins TRBV5-1 to TRBJ1-2; D unclear. Germline V CDR1 and CDR2: SGHRS, YFSETQ. This CDR3 spans 13 amino acids. Between the trimmed V and J ends, which lost 2 bases and 8 bases, there was a span of 13 bases. In DNA, the CDR3 is TGCGCCAGCAGCTTTGATAGTCCGGAAGGCTACACCTTC. Translated: CASSFDSPEGYTF. The entire variable domain, with the rest obtained from reference TRBV5-1 and TRBJ1-2, is as follows: KAGVTQTPRYLIKTRGQQVTLSCSPISGHRSVSWYQQTPGQGLQFLFEYFSETQRNKGNFPGRFSGRQFSNSRSEMNVSTLELGDSALYLCASSFDSPEGYTFGSGTRLTVV.

The rearrangement uses TRBV4-1 and TRBJ2-1; 7 positions agree with TRBD2. The germline gives CDR1 MGHRA, CDR2 YSYEKL. The CDR3 loop spans 16 amino acids. J gave up 5 bases and V 0 bases, and 7 bases lay outside the gene matches. CDR3 bases: TGCGCCAGCAGCCAAGAGGGGGAGGGTAGAAACAATGAGCAGTTCTTC. This gives the protein CASSQEGEGRNNEQFF.

The rearrangement joins TRBV29-1 to TRBJ2-1, with 7 positions matching TRBD2. Germline assignment: CDR1 SQVTM and CDR2 ANQGSEA. The trim removed 6 bases at V and 7 bases at J, leaving 9 bases unmatched. The CDR3 runs 13 residues. This CDR3 is CSVSGIFGNEQFF. CDR3 DNA sequence: TGCAGCGTGAGCGGGATATTTGGGAATGAGCAGTTCTTC.

V and J are TRBV27 and TRBJ1-1; D is unclear. The CDR3 contains 11 residues. The germline V and J ends were trimmed by 4 bases and 4 bases, with 4 bases remaining between them. Germline V lookup: CDR1 MNHEY, CDR2 SMNVEV (reference sequence). CDR3 nucleotide sequence: TGTGCCAGCAGTTCAGTCACTGAAGCTTTCTTT. It encodes CASSSVTEAFF.

V is TRBV30 and J is TRBJ1-2, with a tentative D call TRBD1 (6 bases). This CDR3 has 14 amino acids. V was shortened by 0 bases and J by 0 bases, with 8 bases between the two germline ends. Germline-derived CDR1 and CDR2 are GTSNPN and SVGIG (reference sequence). CDR3 protein: CAWSVWTANYGYTF. CDR3 coding DNA: TGTGCCTGGAGTGTTTGGACAGCTAACTATGGCTACACCTTC.

V and J are TRBV12-3 or TRBV12-4 and TRBJ1-3; D is uncertain. The CDR3 totals 15 residues. Trimming took off 4 bases at V and 1 base at J, with 11 bases between the two ends. DNA for the CDR3: TGTGCCAGCAGTTCGACGGAAACTTCTGGAAACACCATATATTTT. Its translation is CASSSTETSGNTIYF.

The gene calls are TRBV3-1 and TRBJ1-1, with 7 bases identical to TRBD1. Germline V CDR1 and CDR2: LGHDT, YNNKEL (reference sequence). J gave up 7 bases and V 5 bases, and 1 base lay outside the gene matches. The length of the CDR3 is 11 residues. The CDR3 DNA follows: TGTGCCAGCAGCTGGGACAGTGAAGCTTTCTTT. Its protein is CASSWDSEAFF. Full variable domain (remainder filled in from reference TRBV3-1 and TRBJ1-1): DTAVSQTPKYLVTQMGNDKSIKCEQNLGHDTMYWYKQDSKKFLKIMFSYNNKELIINETVPNRFSPKSPDKAHLNLHINSLELGDSAVYFCASSWDSEAFFGQGTRLTVV.

This chain uses TRBV9 with TRBJ2-1, with D perhaps TRBD2 (5 bases). This CDR3 contains 16 residues. The V gene's germline CDR1 is SGDLS and CDR2 YYNGEE. V gave up 2 bases and J gave up 4 bases, with 16 bases separating them. The CDR3 sequence is CASSVEDRGRYNEQFF. The CDR3 DNA reads TGTGCCAGCAGCGTGGAGGACCGCGGACGTTACAATGAGCAGTTCTTC. Drawing the rest from reference TRBV9 and TRBJ2-1, the complete variable domain is DSGVTQTPKHLITATGQRVTLRCSPRSGDLSVYWYQQSLDQGLQFLIQYYNGEERAKGNILERFSAQQFPDLHSELNLSSLELGDSALYFCASSVEDRGRYNEQFFGPGTRLTVL.

In its sample, this clonotype was seen once. This rearrangement joins TRBV28 to TRBJ1-1; 8 bases align to TRBD1. This CDR3 has 17 amino acids. The germline gives CDR1 MDHEN, CDR2 SYDVKM. The V and J ends lost 5 bases and 0 bases, in that order; junction bases with no gene match: 11. As DNA, the CDR3 is TGTGCCAGCAGTCCGACCGGACAGGGCCACATGAACACTGAAGCTTTCTTT. Its translation is CASSPTGQGHMNTEAFF.

The V call is TRBV28, the J call TRBJ2-7, with TRBD2 matching over 8 bases. The CDR3 has 15 residues. CDR1 is MDHEN and CDR2 is SYDVKM in the germline V gene. V lost 7 bases, J lost 3 bases, and 11 bases stayed unmatched. CDR3 nucleotides: TGTGCCAGCACCTCGGGGGGGGAGCGGGGCTACGAGCAGTACTTC. This encodes CASTSGGERGYEQYF.

The chain employs TRBV12-3 or TRBV12-4 and TRBJ1-3; D ambiguous. V dropped 3 bases and J dropped 0 bases, with 12 bases sitting between them. This CDR3 contains 16 residues. This CDR3 reads CASSLTFGLSGNTIYF. The CDR3 DNA is TGTGCCAGCAGTTTGACGTTCGGCCTCTCTGGAAACACCATATATTTT.

V is TRBV27 and J is TRBJ2-1; 7 bases agree with TRBD1. Germline V gives CDR1 MNHEY, CDR2 SMNVEV (reference sequence). J lost 7 bases, V lost 4 bases, and 10 bases had no gene match. This CDR3 is built from 15 residues. The CDR3 is CASSSIDRVVNEQFF. The DNA of the CDR3 is TGTGCCAGCAGTTCGATCGACAGGGTAGTGAATGAGCAGTTCTTC.

V is TRBV20-1 and J is TRBJ2-7; 8 bases fit TRBD2. In germline, CDR1 is DFQATT, CDR2 SNEGSKA (reference sequence). The trim removed 4 bases at V and 2 bases at J, leaving 10 bases unmatched. The CDR3 loop spans 15 amino acids. The CDR3 sequence: CSAISVDSGTYEQYF. The CDR3 nucleotides read TGCAGTGCTATTTCGGTAGATAGCGGGACCTACGAGCAGTACTTC.

The chain recombines TRBV20-1 with TRBJ2-3; TRBD2 matches 11 bases. The length of the CDR3 is 20 residues. The germline gives CDR1 DFQATT, CDR2 SNEGSKA (reference sequence). Germline trimming cut 2 bases from V and 4 bases from J; bases unmatched to any gene: 20. CDR3 in amino acids: CSARQWGSGRADHPPDTQYF. CDR3 sequence (DNA): TGCAGTGCTAGACAATGGGGTAGCGGGAGGGCCGATCATCCCCCAGATACGCAGTATTTT.

V usage is TRBV7-9 and J usage is TRBJ1-5; D not certain. Trimming took 6 bases from V and 3 from J, leaving 9 bases between them. CDR3 length: 13 amino acids. Germline V CDR1 and CDR2: SEHNR, FQNEAQ (reference sequence). CDR3 sequence reads: CASSSDNNQPQHF. CDR3 DNA: TGTGCCAGCAGTTCAGACAACAATCAGCCCCAGCATTTT.

The count of this clonotype is one. The chain uses TRBV30 and TRBJ1-1; 7 bases map to TRBD1. The CDR3 loop spans 14 amino acids. Germline CDR1 GTSNPN, CDR2 SVGIG (reference sequence). V lost 1 base to trimming and J lost 5 bases; unmatched junction nucleotides: 7. CDR3 in amino acids: CAWSGTPGGTEAFF. The CDR3 DNA is TGTGCCTGGAGTGGAACCCCAGGGGGAACTGAAGCTTTCTTT. Using reference TRBV30 and TRBJ1-1 for the parts outside the CDR3, the full variable domain is SQTIHQWPATLVQPVGSPLSLECTVEGTSNPNLYWYRQAAGRGLQLLFYSVGIGQISSEVPQNLSASRPQDRQFILSSKKLLLSDSGFYLCAWSGTPGGTEAFFGQGTRLTVV.

In this sample, this clonotype turned up a few times. The chain couples TRBV4-1 to TRBJ2-7; D possibly corresponds to TRBD1 (5 bases). The V gene's germline CDR1 is MGHRA and CDR2 YSYEKL. The CDR3 is 12 amino acids. V was shortened by 2 bases and J by 7 bases, with 9 bases between the two germline ends. The CDR3, as DNA: TGCGCCAGCAGCCAATGGGGCCTTGAGCAGTACTTC. Translating gives CASSQWGLEQYF.

This clonotype was observed once. The chain uses TRBV19 and TRBJ2-5; TRBD2 aligns across 9 bases. The germline gives CDR1 LNHDA, CDR2 SQIVND (reference sequence). With 3 bases clipped from V and 4 bases from J, the junction kept 6 bases outside the gene matches. The CDR3 has 15 residues. This CDR3 reads CASSILAGRSETQYF. In DNA form, the CDR3 reads TGTGCCAGTAGTATTCTAGCGGGAAGGTCAGAGACCCAGTACTTC.

The chain carries TRBV28 and TRBJ1-5; D remains ambiguous. Between the trimmed V and J ends, which lost 3 bases and 0 bases, there was a span of 6 bases. The CDR3 loop spans 14 amino acids. Germline assignment: CDR1 MDHEN and CDR2 SYDVKM. The CDR3 DNA sequence: TGTGCCAGCAGTTTCCCATTTAGCAATCAGCCCCAGCATTTT. Its protein product is CASSFPFSNQPQHF.

The V call is TRBV4-1, the J call TRBJ1-2; D perhaps matches TRBD1 (5 bases). The germline V gene encodes CDR1 MGHRA and CDR2 YSYEKL. V lost 1 base to trimming and J lost 7 bases, with 16 bases between them. The CDR3 totals 15 residues. This chain's CDR3 is CASSQASPPGLGYTF. For the CDR3, the DNA is TGCGCCAGCAGCCAAGCAAGCCCGCCGGGGCTTGGCTACACCTTC.

The chain uses TRBV19 and TRBJ2-3; no reliable D call. V lost 0 bases, J lost 3 bases, and 7 bases lay in between. Germline V gives CDR1 LNHDA, CDR2 SQIVND (reference sequence). This CDR3 comprises 14 residues. DNA for the CDR3: TGTGCCAGTAGTATAGATTCTGTTACAGATACGCAGTATTTT. Translation: CASSIDSVTDTQYF.

The chain carries TRBV10-3 and TRBJ2-7; 7 nucleotides line up with TRBD1. The J segment lost 0 bases and the V segment lost 11 bases, leaving 7 bases of the junction unmatched. This CDR3 is 13 amino acids long. Germline V gene lookup returns CDR1 ENHRY and CDR2 SYGVKD. CDR3 protein: CAVGQESSYEQYF. The CDR3 region has the DNA TGTGCCGTCGGACAGGAGAGCTCCTACGAGCAGTACTTC.

The chain links TRBV4-2 to TRBJ1-5, with D possibly TRBD1 on 5 matching bases. V was shortened by 0 bases and J by 10 bases, with 19 bases between the two germline ends. Looked up from germline, CDR1 is LGHNA and CDR2 is YNFKEQ. The CDR3 sequence is 16 residues long. DNA of the CDR3: TGTGCCAGCAGCCAAGATCAGTTGGGACCCCTTAATCCCCAGCATTTT. Translated: CASSQDQLGPLNPQHF.

The chain joins TRBV7-9 to TRBJ2-1; no reliable D call. The CDR3 totals 11 residues. CDR1 SEHNR and CDR2 FQNEAQ come from the germline V gene (reference sequence). The V gene lost 4 bases and the J gene lost 10 bases, with 8 bases spanning the gap. The CDR3 DNA is TGTGCCAGCAGCTCGATCGGGGAGCAGTTCTTC. It translates to CASSSIGEQFF.